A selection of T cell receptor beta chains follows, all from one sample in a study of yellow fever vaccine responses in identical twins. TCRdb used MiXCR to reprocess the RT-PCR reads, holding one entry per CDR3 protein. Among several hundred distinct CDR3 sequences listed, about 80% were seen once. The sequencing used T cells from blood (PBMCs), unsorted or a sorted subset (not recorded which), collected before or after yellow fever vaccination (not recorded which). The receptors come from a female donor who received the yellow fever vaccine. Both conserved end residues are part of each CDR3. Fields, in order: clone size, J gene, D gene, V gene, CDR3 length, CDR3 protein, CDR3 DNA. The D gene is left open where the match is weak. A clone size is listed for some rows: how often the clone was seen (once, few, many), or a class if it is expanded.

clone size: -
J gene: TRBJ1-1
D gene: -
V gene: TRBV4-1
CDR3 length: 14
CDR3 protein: CASIPGPGGTEAFF
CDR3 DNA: TGCGCCAGCATCCCGGGCCCCGGAGGCACTGAAGCTTTCTTT

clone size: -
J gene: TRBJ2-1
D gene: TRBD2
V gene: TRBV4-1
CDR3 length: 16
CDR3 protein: CASSNLGRGGANEQFF
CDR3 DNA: TGCGCCAGCAGTAATCTCGGGCGGGGGGGCGCCAATGAGCAGTTCTTC

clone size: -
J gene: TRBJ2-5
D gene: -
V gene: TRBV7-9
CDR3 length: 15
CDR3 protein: CASSLGGVSRETQYF
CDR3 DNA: TGTGCCAGCAGCTTAGGTGGTGTCAGTAGAGAGACCCAGTACTTC

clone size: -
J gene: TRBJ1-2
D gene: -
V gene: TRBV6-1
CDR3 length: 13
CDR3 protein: CASRAGMGYGYTF
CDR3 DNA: TGTGCCAGCAGGGCGGGGATGGGCTATGGCTACACCTTC

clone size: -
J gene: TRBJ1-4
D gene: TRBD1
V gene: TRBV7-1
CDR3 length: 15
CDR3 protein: CASSSWGQGSEKLFF
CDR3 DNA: TGTGCCAGCAGCTCGTGGGGACAGGGAAGCGAAAAACTGTTTTTT

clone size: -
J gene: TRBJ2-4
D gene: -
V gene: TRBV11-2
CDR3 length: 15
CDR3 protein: CASSSLLGAKNIQYF
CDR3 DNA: TGTGCCAGCAGCTCTCTTCTGGGGGCCAAAAACATTCAGTACTTC

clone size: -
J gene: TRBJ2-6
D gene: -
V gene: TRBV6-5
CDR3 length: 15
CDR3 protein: CASSYQSSGANVLTF
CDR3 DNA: TGTGCCAGCAGTTACCAGAGCTCTGGGGCCAACGTCCTGACTTTC

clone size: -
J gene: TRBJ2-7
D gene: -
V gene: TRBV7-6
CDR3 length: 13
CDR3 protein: CASSTGGTYEQYF
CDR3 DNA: TGTGCCAGCAGCACGGGGGGCACCTACGAGCAGTACTTC

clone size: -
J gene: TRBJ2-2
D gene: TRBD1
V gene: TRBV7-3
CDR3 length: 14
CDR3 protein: CASSSGQYTGELFF
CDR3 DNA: TGTGCCAGCAGCTCGGGACAGTACACCGGGGAGCTGTTTTTT

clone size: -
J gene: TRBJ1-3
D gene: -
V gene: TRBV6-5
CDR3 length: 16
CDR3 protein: CASSYGFGAPGNTIYF
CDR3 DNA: TGTGCCAGCAGTTACGGTTTCGGGGCGCCTGGAAACACCATATATTTT

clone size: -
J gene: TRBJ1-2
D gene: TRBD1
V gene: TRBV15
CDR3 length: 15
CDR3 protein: CATTLRTGANYGYTF
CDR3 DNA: TGTGCCACCACCCTAAGGACAGGAGCTAACTATGGCTACACCTTC

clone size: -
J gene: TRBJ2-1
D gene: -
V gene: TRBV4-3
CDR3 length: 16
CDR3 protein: CASSQDSGSSYNEQFF
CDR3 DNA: TGCGCCAGCAGCCAAGATTCCGGGAGCTCCTACAATGAGCAGTTCTTC

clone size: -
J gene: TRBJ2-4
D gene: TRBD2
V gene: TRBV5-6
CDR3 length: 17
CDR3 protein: CASSWKGTINAGNIQYF
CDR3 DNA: TGTGCCAGCAGCTGGAAGGGGACTATTAACGCGGGGAACATTCAGTACTTC

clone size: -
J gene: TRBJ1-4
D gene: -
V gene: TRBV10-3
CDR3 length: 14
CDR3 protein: CAISEAQQGEKLFF
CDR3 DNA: TGTGCCATCAGTGAAGCCCAGCAGGGTGAAAAACTGTTTTTT

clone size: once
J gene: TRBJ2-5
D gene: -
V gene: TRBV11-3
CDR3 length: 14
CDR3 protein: CASSLSATQETQYF
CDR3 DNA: TGTGCCAGCAGCTTAAGCGCAACCCAAGAGACCCAGTACTTC

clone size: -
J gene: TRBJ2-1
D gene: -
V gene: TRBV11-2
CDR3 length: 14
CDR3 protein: CASSLEIRVHEQFF
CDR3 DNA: TGTGCCAGCAGCTTAGAGATTAGGGTCCATGAGCAGTTCTTC

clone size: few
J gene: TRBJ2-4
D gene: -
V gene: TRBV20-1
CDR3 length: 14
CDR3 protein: CSAPRDGDSNIQYF
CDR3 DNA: TGCAGTGCACCCAGGGACGGGGATTCGAACATTCAGTACTTC

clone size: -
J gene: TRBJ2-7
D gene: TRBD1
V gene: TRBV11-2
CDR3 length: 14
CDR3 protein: CASSSGTGAYEQYF
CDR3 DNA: TGTGCCAGCAGCTCCGGGACAGGGGCATACGAGCAGTACTTC

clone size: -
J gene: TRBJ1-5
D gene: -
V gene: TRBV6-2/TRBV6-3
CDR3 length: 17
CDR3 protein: CASSYGRAGESNQPQHF
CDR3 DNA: TGTGCCAGCAGTTACGGACGGGCGGGAGAGAGCAATCAGCCCCAGCATTTT

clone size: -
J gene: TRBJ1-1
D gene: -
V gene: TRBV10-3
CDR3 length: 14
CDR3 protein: CAGRGEALNTEAFF
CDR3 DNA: TGTGCCGGTCGGGGGGAAGCCCTAAACACTGAAGCTTTCTTT

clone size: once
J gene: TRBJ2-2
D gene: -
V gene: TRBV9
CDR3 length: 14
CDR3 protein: CASSVAGDAGELFF
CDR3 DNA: TGTGCCAGCAGCGTAGCGGGGGACGCCGGGGAGCTGTTTTTT

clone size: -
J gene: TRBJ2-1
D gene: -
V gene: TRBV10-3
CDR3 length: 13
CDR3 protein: CAISETSYNEQFF
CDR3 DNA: TGTGCCATCAGTGAAACCAGCTACAATGAGCAGTTCTTC

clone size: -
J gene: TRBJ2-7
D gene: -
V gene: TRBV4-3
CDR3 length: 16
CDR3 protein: CASSQDRAGHSYEQYF
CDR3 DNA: TGCGCCAGCAGCCAAGATAGAGCGGGACACTCCTACGAGCAGTACTTC

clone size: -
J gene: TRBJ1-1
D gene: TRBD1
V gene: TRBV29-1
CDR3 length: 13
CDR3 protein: CSGQGLMNTEAFF
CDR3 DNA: TGCAGCGGACAGGGATTAATGAACACTGAAGCTTTCTTT

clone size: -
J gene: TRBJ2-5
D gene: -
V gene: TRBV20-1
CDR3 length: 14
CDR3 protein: CSARDGSRAETQYF
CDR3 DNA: TGCAGTGCTAGAGATGGCTCTAGGGCGGAGACCCAGTACTTC